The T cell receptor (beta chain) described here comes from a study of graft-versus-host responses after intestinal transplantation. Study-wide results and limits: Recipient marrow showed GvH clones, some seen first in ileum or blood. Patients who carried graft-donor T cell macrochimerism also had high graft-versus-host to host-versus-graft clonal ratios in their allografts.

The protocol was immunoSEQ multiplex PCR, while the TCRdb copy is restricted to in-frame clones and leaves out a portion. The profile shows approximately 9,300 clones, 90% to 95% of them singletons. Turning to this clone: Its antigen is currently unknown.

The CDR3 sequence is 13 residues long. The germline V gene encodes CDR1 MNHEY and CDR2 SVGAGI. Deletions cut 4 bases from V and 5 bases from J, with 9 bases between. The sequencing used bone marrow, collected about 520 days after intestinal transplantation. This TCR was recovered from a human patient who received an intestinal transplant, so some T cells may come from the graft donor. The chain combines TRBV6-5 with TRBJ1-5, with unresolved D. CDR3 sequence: CASSSDNYQPQHF. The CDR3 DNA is TGTGCCAGCAGTTCCGACAATTATCAGCCCCAGCATTTT.